The present T cell receptor beta chain was sequenced within a study of regulatory T cells in long-lasting Graves disease. The authors built TCR beta libraries using iRepertoire HTBI primers and Arm-PCR of CDR3 regions. TCRdb reprocessed the multiplex PCR reads with MiXCR, giving one entry per CDR3 protein. The sample consists of fewer than 550,000 distinct CDR3 sequences, around 16% of them appearing once. Time point here: newly diagnosed GD, antithyroid drugs for less than 3 months. From RNA extracted from PBMCs, the TCR library was made. American Thyroid Association guidelines were used to diagnose Graves' disease. Study conclusions and caveats: New patients shared 970 or so public clonotypes, and persistent patients shared more, with 2,741.

Details on this clonotype: The target antigen is unknown.

The CDR3 totals 15 residues. V dropped 1 base and J dropped 6 bases, with 12 bases sitting between them. Germline-derived CDR1 and CDR2 are MGHDK and SYGVNS. This sample was also put to use in a study of T cells in Graves' hyperthyroidism and ophthalmopathy.

The sequencing here drew on peripheral blood mononuclear cells (PBMCs), taken at new diagnosis, from a patient treated with antithyroid drugs. The chain couples TRBV25-1 to TRBJ2-2; D is uncertain. The sequence was obtained from a woman aged 35-65 years with Graves disease. CDR3 sequence: CASSESLVQSGELFF. The CDR3 nucleotides read TGTGCCAGCAGTGAATCTCTAGTTCAGTCCGGGGAGCTGTTTTTT.